This T cell receptor (beta chain) was sequenced for a study of radiation and T cells in renal cell carcinoma. About the study: Nephrectomy followed 15 Gy stereotactic body radiation by 4 weeks.

Time point indicated: baseline pretreatment blood. Treatment of the sample: 15 Gy SBRT to primary tumor, nephrectomy 4 weeks later. The CDR3 covers 16 residues. Trimming cost V 2 bases and J 8 bases; bases outside gene matches: 10. Per the germline V gene, CDR1 is SGHVS and CDR2 is FQNEAQ. Generated by immunoSEQ multiplex PCR, the TCRdb table keeps only in-frame clones and is missing some. This sample has tens of thousands of clones, with just under 80% found just once. The clonotype comes from a man aged 55 to 70 with renal cell carcinoma. This chain joins TRBV7-8 and TRBJ2-1; 9 nucleotides line up with TRBD2. The material was blood, obtained from a patient whose treatment included radiotherapy and nephrectomy. The CDR3 region has the DNA TGTGCCAGCAGCTTAAGGCTAGCGGGATCGTTCCATGAGCAGTTCTTC. Protein sequence: CASSLRLAGSFHEQFF.